The text below deals with one TCR beta chain. The sample is drawn from a study of technical replicates of blood from a few donors. Repertoires were generated with immunoSEQ multiplex PCR, while TCRdb's copy carries only in-frame clones and drops some. The sample consists of 80,000 to 100,000 clones, nearly 97% of them appearing once. Germline loops: CDR1 PRHDT, CDR2 FYEKMQ (reference sequence). V gave up 2 bases and J gave up 1 base; unmatched junction bases: 16. This CDR3 contains 20 residues. Sequenced material: T cells isolated from PBMCs. This chain joins TRBV13 and TRBJ2-1; 8 bases are a match to TRBD2. The receptor's source is a human donor in good health. CDR3: CASSLSVSGTLLGSYNEQFF. The CDR3 DNA reads as TGTGCCAGCAGCTTAAGTGTTAGCGGGACATTATTGGGATCCTACAATGAGCAGTTCTTC. Full variable domain (missing parts from reference TRBV13 and TRBJ2-1): AAGVIQSPRHLIKEKRETATLKCYPIPRHDTVYWYQQGPGQDPQFLISFYEKMQSDKGSIPDRFSAQQFSDYHSELNMSSLELGDSALYFCASSLSVSGTLLGSYNEQFFGPGTRLTVL.